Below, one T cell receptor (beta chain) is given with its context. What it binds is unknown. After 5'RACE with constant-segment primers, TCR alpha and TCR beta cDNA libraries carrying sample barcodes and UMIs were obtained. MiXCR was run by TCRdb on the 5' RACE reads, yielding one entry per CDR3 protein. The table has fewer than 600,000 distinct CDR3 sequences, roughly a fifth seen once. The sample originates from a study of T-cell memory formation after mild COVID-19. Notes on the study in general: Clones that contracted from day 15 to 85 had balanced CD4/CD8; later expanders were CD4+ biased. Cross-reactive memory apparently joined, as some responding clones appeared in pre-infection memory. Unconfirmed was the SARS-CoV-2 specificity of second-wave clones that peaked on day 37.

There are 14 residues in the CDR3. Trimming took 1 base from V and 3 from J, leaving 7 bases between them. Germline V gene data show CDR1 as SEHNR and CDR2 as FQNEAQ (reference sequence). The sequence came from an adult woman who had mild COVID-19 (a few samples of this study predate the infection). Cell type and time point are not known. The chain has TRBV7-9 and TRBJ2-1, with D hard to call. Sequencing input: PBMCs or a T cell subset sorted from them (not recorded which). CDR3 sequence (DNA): TGTGCCAGCAGCTTAGATTCGGGCTACAATGAGCAGTTCTTC. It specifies CASSLDSGYNEQFF.